Described below is a single TCR beta chain sequence and its context. Its specificity is unknown. This specimen comes from a study of T-cell memory formation after mild COVID-19. TCRdb re-called the 5' RACE reads through MiXCR, storing one row per CDR3 protein. The sample records some 290,000 distinct CDR3 sequences, about 17% being singletons. This CDR3 comprises 13 residues. The germline V gene encodes CDR1 SGDLS and CDR2 YYNGEE. Trimming stripped 0 bases from V and 4 bases from J, with 7 bases between. Study-level results: What remained unconfirmed was the SARS-CoV-2 specificity of second-wave clones peaking on day 37.

Material for sequencing was PBMCs or a T cell subset sorted from them (not recorded which). The TCR originated in a man aged 18 to 30 who had mild COVID-19 (a few samples of this study predate the infection). Cell type and time point are not known. The chain couples TRBV9 to TRBJ1-1; a weak D match, TRBD1 (5 bases). The CDR3 coding sequence is TGTGCCAGCAGCGTAGCTAGGGGCACTGAAGCTTTCTTT. Its translation is CASSVARGTEAFF.